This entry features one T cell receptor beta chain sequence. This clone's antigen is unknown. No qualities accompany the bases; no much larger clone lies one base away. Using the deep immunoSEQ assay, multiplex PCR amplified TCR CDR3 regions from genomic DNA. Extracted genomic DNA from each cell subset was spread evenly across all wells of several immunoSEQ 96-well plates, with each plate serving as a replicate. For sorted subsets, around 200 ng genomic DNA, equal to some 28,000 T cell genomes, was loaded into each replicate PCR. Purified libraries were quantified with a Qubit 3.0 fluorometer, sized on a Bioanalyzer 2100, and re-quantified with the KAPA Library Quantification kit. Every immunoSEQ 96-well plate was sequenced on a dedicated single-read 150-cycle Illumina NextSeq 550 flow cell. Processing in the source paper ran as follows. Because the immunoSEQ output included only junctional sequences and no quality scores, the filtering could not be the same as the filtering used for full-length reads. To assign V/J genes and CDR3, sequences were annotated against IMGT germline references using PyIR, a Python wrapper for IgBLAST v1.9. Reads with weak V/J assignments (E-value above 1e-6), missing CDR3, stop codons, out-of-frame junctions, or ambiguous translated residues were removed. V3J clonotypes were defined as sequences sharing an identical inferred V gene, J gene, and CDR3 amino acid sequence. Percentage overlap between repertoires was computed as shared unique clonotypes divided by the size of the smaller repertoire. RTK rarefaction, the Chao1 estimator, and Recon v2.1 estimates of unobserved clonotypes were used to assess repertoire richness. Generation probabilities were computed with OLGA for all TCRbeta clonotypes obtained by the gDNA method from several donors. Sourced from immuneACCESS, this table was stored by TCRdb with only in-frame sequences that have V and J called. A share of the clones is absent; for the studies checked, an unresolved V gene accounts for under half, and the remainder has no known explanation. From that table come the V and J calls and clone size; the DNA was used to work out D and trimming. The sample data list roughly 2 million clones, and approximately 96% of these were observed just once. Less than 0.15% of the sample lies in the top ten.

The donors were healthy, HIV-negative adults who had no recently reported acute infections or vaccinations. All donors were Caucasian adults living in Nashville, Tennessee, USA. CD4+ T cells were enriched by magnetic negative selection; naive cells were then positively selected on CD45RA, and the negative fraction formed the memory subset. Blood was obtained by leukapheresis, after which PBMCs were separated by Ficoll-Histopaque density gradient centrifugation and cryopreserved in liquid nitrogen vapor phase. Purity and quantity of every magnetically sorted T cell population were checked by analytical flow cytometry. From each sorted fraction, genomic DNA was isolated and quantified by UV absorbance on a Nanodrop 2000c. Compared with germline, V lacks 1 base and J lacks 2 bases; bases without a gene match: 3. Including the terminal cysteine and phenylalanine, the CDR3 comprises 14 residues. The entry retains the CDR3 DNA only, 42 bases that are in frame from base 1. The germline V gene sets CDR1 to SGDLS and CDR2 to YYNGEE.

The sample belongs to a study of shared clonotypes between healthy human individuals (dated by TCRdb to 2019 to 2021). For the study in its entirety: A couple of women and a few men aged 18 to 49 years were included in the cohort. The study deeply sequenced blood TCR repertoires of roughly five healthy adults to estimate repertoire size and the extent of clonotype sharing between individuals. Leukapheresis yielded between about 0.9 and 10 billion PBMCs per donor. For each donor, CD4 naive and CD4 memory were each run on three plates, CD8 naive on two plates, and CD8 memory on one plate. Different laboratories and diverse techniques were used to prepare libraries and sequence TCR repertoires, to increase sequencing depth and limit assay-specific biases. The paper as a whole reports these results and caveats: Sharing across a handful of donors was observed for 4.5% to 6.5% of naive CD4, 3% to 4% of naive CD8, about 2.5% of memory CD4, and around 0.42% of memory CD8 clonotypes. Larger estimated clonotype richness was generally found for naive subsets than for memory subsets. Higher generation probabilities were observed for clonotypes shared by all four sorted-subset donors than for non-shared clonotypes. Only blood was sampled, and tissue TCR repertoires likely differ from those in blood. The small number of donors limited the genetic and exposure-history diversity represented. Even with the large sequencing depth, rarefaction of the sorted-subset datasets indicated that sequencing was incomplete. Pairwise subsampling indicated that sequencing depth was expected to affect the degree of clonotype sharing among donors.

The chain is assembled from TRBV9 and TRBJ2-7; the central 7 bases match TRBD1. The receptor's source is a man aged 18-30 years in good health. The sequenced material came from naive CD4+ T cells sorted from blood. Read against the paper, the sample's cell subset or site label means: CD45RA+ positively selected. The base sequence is TGTGCCAGCAGCGTAACAGGGGCGACCTACGAGCAGTACTTC. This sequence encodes CASSVTGATYEQYF.